This TCR beta chain was sequenced for a study of CD8+CD57+ T cells in acquired aplastic anemia. In the study overall: Quantities of DNA derived from sorted CD4+ and CD8+ cells averaged 3.2 ug. General observations from the study: Sharing between patients and controls was observed for 25 to 30 CD8+ CDR3 sequences.

On this clonotype: Its antigen remains unidentified.

Trimming left V 5 bases short and J 6 bases short, with 10 bases between. Germline assignment: CDR1 SNHLY and CDR2 FYNNEI. The CDR3 length is 13 residues. The template for TCR beta VDJ and CDR3 sequence profiling was genomic DNA. TCRdb independently ran MiXCR on the reads; one entry per CDR3 protein. The sample carries about 180,000 distinct CDR3 sequences, 40% to 50% recorded once. The sequenced material came from sorted CD4+, CD8+, or CD8+CD57+ T cells (not recorded which) from PBMCs. This clonotype was sampled from a human donor in good health. The V call is TRBV2, the J call TRBJ2-2; D remains unclear. The DNA of the CDR3 is TGTGCCAGCAGTACCACCTACCCCGGGGAGCTGTTTTTT. This sequence encodes CASSTTYPGELFF.